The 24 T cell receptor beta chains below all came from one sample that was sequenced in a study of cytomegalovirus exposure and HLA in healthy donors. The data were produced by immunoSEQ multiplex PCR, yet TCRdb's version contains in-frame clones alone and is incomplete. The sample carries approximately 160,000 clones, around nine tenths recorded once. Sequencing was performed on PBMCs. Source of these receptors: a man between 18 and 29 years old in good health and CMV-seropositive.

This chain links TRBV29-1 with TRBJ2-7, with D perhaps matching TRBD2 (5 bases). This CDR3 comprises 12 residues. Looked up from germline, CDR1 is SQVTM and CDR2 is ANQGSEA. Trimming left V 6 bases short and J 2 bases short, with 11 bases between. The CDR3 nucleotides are TGCAGCGTGGAGGTCAGGACCTACGAGCAGTACTTC. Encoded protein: CSVEVRTYEQYF.

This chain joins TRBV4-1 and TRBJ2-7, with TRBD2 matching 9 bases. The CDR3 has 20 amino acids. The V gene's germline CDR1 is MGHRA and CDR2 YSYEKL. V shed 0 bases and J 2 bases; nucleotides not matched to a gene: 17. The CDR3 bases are TGCGCCAGCAGCCAAGATTTGTGGGCCAGCGGGAGGACCCAGGCCTACGAGCAGTACTTC. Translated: CASSQDLWASGRTQAYEQYF.

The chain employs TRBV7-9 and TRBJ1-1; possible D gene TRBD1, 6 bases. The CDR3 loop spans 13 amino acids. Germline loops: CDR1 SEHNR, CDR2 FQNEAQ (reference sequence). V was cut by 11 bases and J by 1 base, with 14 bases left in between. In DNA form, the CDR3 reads TGTGCCTTCCGAGGGGGGGAGAACACTGAAGCTTTCTTT. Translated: CAFRGGENTEAFF.

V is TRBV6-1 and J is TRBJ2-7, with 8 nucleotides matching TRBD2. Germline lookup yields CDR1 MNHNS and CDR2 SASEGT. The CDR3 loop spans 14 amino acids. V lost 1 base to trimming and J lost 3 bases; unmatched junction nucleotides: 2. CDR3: CASSEVLAGYEQYF. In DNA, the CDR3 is TGTGCCAGCAGTGAAGTCCTAGCGGGCTACGAGCAGTACTTC.

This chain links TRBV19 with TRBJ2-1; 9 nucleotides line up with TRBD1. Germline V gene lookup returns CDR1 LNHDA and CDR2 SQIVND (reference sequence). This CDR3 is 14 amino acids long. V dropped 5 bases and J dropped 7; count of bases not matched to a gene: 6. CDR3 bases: TGTGCCAGTAGTGGGACAGGGAAGGTAAATGAGCAGTTCTTC. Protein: CASSGTGKVNEQFF.

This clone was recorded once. CDR3 in DNA: TGTGCCAGCAGCCCTCGGGAGGGCTCTAACTATGGCTACACCTTC. Its translation: CASSPREGSNYGYTF. The chain carries TRBV7-8 and TRBJ1-2; D ambiguous. V dropped 5 bases and J dropped 0 bases, with 13 bases sitting between them. CDR1 and CDR2 (germline): SGHVS, FQNEAQ. This CDR3 region has 15 residues.

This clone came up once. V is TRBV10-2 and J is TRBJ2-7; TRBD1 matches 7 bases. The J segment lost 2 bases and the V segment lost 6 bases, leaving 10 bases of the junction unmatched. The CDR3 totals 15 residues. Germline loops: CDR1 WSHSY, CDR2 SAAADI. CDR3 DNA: TGCGCCAGCAGCGACCCGGGACAGTTTCCCTACGAGCAGTACTTC. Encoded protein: CASSDPGQFPYEQYF.

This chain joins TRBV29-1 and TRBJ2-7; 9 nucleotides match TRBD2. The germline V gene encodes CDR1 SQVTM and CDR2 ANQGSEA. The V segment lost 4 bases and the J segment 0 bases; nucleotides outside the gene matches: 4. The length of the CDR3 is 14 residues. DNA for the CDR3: TGCAGCGTTGGGAGCGGGAGGAACTCCTACGAGCAGTACTTC. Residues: CSVGSGRNSYEQYF.

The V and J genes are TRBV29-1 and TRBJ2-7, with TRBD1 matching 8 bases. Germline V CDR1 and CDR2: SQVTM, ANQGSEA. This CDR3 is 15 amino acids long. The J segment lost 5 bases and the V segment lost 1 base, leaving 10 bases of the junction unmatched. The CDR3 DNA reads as TGCAGCGTTGAAGGGAAGAGGACAGGGAACAACGAGCAGTACTTC. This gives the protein CSVEGKRTGNNEQYF.

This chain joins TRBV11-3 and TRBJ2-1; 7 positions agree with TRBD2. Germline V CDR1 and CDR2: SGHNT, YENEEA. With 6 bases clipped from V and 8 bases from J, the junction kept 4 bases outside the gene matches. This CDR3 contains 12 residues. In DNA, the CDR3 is TGTGCCAGCAGTCAACGGGGGGATGAGCAGTTCTTC. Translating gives CASSQRGDEQFF.

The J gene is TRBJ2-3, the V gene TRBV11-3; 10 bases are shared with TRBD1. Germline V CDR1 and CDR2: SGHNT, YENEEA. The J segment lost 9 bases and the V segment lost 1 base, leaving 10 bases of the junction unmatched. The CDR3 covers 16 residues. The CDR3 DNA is TGTGCCAGCAGCTTAGGAAGACAGGGGGCGGCGTGGACGCAGTATTTT. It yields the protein CASSLGRQGAAWTQYF.

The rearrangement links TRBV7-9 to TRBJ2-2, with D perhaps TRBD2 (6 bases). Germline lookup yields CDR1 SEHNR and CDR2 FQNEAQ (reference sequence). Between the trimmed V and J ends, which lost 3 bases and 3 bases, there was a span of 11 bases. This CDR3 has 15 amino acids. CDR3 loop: CASSFRGLDTGELFF. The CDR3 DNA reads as TGTGCCAGCAGCTTTCGGGGGTTGGACACCGGGGAGCTGTTTTTT.

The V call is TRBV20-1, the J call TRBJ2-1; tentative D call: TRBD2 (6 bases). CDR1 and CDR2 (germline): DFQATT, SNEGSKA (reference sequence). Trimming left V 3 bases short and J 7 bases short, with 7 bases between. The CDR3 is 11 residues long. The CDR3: CSASGSNEQFF. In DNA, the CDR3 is TGCAGTGCTAGCGGGAGTAATGAGCAGTTCTTC.

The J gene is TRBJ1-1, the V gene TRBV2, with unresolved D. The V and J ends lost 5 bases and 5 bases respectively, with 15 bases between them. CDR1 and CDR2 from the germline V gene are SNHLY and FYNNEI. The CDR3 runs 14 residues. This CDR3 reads CASSTLEAKTEAFF. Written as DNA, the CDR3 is TGTGCCAGCAGTACCCTAGAGGCGAAGACTGAAGCTTTCTTT. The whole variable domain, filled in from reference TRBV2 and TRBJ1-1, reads EPEVTQTPSHQVTQMGQEVILRCVPISNHLYFYWYRQILGQKVEFLVSFYNNEISEKSEIFDDQFSVERPDGSNFTLKIRSTKLEDSAMYFCASSTLEAKTEAFFGQGTRLTVV.

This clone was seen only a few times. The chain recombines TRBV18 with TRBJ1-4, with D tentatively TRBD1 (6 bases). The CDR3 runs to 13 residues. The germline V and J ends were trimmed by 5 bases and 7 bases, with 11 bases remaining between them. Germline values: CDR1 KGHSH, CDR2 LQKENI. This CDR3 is CASSAGASEKLFF. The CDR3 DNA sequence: TGTGCCAGCTCAGCGGGGGCTAGTGAAAAACTGTTTTTT.

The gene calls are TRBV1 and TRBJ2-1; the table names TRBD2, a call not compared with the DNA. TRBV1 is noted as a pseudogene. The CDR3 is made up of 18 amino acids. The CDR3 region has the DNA TGCACCAGCAGCCCAAGATCCCCTAGCGGGAGGACCTACAATGAGCAGTTCTTC. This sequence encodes CTSSPRSPSGRTYNEQFF.

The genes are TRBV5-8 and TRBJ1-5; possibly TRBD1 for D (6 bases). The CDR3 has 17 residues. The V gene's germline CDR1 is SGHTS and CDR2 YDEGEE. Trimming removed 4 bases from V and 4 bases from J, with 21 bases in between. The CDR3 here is CASSLGTRTETNQPQHF. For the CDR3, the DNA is TGTGCCAGCAGCCTCGGGACACGAACTGAGACTAATCAGCCCCAGCATTTT.

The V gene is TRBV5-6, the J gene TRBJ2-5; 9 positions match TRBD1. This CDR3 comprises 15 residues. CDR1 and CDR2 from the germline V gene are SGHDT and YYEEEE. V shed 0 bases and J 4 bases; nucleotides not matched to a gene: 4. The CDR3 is CASSLGPGQGETQYF. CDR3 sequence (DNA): TGTGCCAGCAGCTTGGGACCGGGACAGGGAGAGACCCAGTACTTC.

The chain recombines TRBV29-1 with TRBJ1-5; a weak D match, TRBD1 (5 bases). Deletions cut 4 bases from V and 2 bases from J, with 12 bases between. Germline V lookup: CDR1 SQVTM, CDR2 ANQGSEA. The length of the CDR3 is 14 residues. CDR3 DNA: TGCAGCGTTGTAGACGGGGGTGGCAATCAGCCCCAGCATTTT. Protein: CSVVDGGGNQPQHF.

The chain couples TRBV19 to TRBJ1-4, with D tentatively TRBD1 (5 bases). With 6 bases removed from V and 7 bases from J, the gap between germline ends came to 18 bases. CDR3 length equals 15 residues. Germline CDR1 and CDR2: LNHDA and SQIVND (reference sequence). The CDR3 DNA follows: TGTGCCAGTAGCCCCGGGGGAGGGCTTGGTGAAAAACTGTTTTTT. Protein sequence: CASSPGGGLGEKLFF.

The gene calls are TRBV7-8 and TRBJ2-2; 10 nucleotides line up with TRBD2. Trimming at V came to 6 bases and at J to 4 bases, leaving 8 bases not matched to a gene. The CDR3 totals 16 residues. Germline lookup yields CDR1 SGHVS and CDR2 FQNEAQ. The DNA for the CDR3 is TGTGCCAGCAGTCTAGCGGGGGTGGCGAGCACCGGGGAGCTGTTTTTT. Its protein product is CASSLAGVASTGELFF.

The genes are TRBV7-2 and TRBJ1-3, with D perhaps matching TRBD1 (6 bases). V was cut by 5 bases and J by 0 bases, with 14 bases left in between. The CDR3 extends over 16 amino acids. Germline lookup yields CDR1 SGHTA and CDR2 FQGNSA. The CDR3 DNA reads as TGTGCCAGCAGCCTGACAGGTTCTCACTCTGGAAACACCATATATTTT. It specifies CASSLTGSHSGNTIYF.

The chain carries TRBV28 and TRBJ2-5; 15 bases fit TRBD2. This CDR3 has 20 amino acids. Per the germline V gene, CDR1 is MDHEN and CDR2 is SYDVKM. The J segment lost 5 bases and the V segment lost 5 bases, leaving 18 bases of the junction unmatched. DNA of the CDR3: TGTGCCAGCAGTGACCCCGGACTAGCGGGAGGGTGGTTCGGTGCGGAGACCCAGTACTTC. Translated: CASSDPGLAGGWFGAETQYF.

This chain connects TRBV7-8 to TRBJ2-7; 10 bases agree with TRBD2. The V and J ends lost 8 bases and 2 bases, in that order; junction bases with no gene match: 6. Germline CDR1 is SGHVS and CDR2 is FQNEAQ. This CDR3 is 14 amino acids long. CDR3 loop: CASHGLAGAYEQYF. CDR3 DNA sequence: TGTGCCAGCCACGGCCTAGCGGGAGCCTACGAGCAGTACTTC.